The present TCR beta chain was sequenced within a study of blood T cell repertoires in COVID-19. Whole-study context: Specimens from acute and convalescent COVID-19 originated in the United States, Italy and Spain. Sources were T cells, B-cell-depleted T cells, or PBMCs; the material itself was cDNA or gDNA.

Seattle patients were enrolled during active infection and followed longitudinally. In the original processing: By means of reference gene primer amplification, nucleated cell counts were estimated. Sequencing was performed with immunoSEQ multiplex PCR; in TCRdb, only in-frame clones are kept and a portion is missing. The V and J calls and the clone size are those of that table, but D and trimming were determined from the DNA. The sample yields under 300,000 clones, about 88% seen once. Sequenced: peripheral blood. The TCR was taken from a human donor with COVID-19, enrolled during active disease. The donor label of this sample is uncertain.

In DNA form, the CDR3 reads TGTGCCAGTAGTATCGGACAGGGGGCGGCTGAAGCTTTCTTT. Translation: CASSIGQGAAEAFF. The J gene is TRBJ1-1, the V gene TRBV19; 11 bases match TRBD1. Germline V lookup: CDR1 LNHDA, CDR2 SQIVND (reference sequence). V dropped 3 bases and J dropped 6; count of bases not matched to a gene: 3. The CDR3 has 14 residues.